Reported below is one T cell receptor beta chain. The antigen is not known. These data belong to a study of CXCR3-negative and CXCR3-positive naive CD8 T cells. In the study overall: Sequencing brought in roughly 150 million TRB reads altogether, and each library got about 1.5 +/- 0.3 million.

CDR1 and CDR2 from the germline V gene are SSHAT and FNYEAQ (reference sequence). The CDR3 is 14 amino acids. Libraries were UMI-labeled 5' RACE TRB cDNA. TCRdb reprocessed the 5' RACE reads and stores each CDR3 protein as one record, lacking DNA. This table holds 130,000 to 150,000 distinct CDR3 sequences. Triplicates of about 300,000 cells were sorted from each CD8+ T cell subset. CD45RO-CCR7+CD27+CD95- expression identified naive CD8+ T cells. General study results and limits: Comparably high diversity was seen in both naive subsets, and much lower diversity in memory CD8+ cells. TRB CDR3s of CXCR3-positive naive cells were more hydrophobic than those of CXCR3-negative naive cells.

What was sequenced was naive CXCR3+ CD8+ T cells from blood. Documented subset: CD45RO-CCR7+CD27+CD95- naive CD8+ T cells expressing CXCR3 (TNR3+). This TCR was sampled from a human donor in good health. Some clones in this sample may be carry-over from other donors' samples. The gene calls are TRBV7-7 and TRBJ2-5. CDR3 sequence: CASSLGISQETQYF. Looking up the rest from reference TRBV7-7 and TRBJ2-5 gives the full variable domain: GAGVSQSPRYKVTKRGQDVTLRCDPISSHATLYWYQQALGQGPEFLTYFNYEAQPDKSGLPSDRFSAERPEGSISTLTIQRTEQRDSAMYRCASSLGISQETQYFGPGTRLLVL.